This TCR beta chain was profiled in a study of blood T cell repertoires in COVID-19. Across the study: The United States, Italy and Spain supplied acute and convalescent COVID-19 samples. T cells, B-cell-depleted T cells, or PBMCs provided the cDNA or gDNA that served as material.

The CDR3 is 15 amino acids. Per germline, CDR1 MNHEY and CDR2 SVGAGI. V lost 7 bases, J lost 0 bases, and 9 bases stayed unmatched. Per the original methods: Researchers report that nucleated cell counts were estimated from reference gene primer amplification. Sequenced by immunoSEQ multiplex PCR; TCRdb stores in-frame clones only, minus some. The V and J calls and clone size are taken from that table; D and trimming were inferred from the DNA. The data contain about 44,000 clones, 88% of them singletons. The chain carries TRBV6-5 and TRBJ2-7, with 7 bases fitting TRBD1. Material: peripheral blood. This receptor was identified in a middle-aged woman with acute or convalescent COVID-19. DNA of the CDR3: TGTGCCAGCATCCCCGGGACAGCGAGCTCCTACGAGCAGTACTTC. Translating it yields CASIPGTASSYEQYF.